Each of the 22 T cell receptor beta chains below was sequenced from the same sample in a study of blood T cell repertoires in COVID-19. The protocol was immunoSEQ multiplex PCR, while the TCRdb copy is restricted to in-frame clones and leaves out a portion. In the table there are 200,000 to 300,000 clones, more than 85% of which are singletons. Sequencing was carried out using peripheral blood. Receptors originate from a woman aged 55 to 70 with COVID-19, enrolled during active disease.

This clone has a single count. The V and J genes are TRBV21-1 and TRBJ2-1; whether TRBD1, the table's D call, matches the DNA was not checked. TRBV21-1 is a pseudogene. CDR3 length equals 14 residues. CDR3 nucleotides: TGTGCCAGCAGCAACGGGACATTCTACAATGAGCAGTTCTTC. It codes for CASSNGTFYNEQFF.

V gene TRBV5-4 combines with J gene TRBJ1-1, with D possibly being TRBD1 (5 bases). The CDR3 sequence is 13 residues long. The ends were cut back, 5 bases at V and 0 bases at J, with 8 bases in the middle. Germline values: CDR1 SGHNT, CDR2 YYREEE (reference sequence). The DNA for the CDR3 is TGTGCCAGCAGTCTCAGGGTGAACACTGAAGCTTTCTTT. Its protein is CASSLRVNTEAFF.

The chain carries TRBV24-1 and TRBJ2-3, with TRBD2 matching over 7 bases. CDR1 is KGHDR and CDR2 is SFDVKD in the germline V gene. The CDR3 totals 19 residues. With V trimmed by 5 bases and J by 4 bases, 20 bases remained unmatched. CDR3 region: CATSGPFGGRQAGADTQYF. As DNA, the CDR3 is TGTGCCACCAGTGGACCTTTCGGGGGGAGGCAGGCTGGGGCAGATACGCAGTATTTT.

The V and J genes are TRBV7-8 and TRBJ2-5; D uncertain. The V end was cut by 2 bases, the J end by 4 bases, with 14 bases between. The CDR3 is made up of 15 amino acids. CDR1 and CDR2 from the germline V gene are SGHVS and FQNEAQ. The DNA for the CDR3 is TGTGCCAGCAGCTTAAGTACTGAGCCATCAGAGACCCAGTACTTC. Translation: CASSLSTEPSETQYF. Variable domain in full (rest from reference TRBV7-8 and TRBJ2-5): GAGVSQSPRYKVAKRGQDVALRCDPISGHVSLFWYQQALGQGPEFLTYFQNEAQLDKSGLPSDRFFAERPEGSVSTLKIQRTQQEDSAVYLCASSLSTEPSETQYFGPGTRLLVL.

V is TRBV18 and J is TRBJ1-2; possibly TRBD1 for D (5 bases). The V end lost 6 bases, the J end lost 3 bases, and 14 bases lay between the germline ends. In germline, CDR1 is KGHSH, CDR2 LQKENI. There are 14 residues in the CDR3. Here the CDR3 reads CASSLRGADYGYTF. The CDR3, as DNA: TGTGCCAGCTCGCTTAGGGGCGCGGACTATGGCTACACCTTC.

The chain carries TRBV28 and TRBJ1-2, with 11 nucleotides matching TRBD1. The CDR3 covers 16 residues. Trimming took 6 bases from V and 5 from J; bases not matched to a gene: 11. Germline V lookup: CDR1 MDHEN, CDR2 SYDVKM. CDR3 in amino acids: CASSLDRGPIRYGYTF. The CDR3 DNA reads TGTGCCAGCAGCTTGGACAGGGGGCCCATTAGATATGGCTACACCTTC.

The chain links TRBV6-5 to TRBJ2-7, with 9 nucleotides matching TRBD2. Germline V gene sequence: CDR1 MNHEY, CDR2 SVGAGI. The CDR3 is 14 amino acids. Unmatched junction bases numbered 8, after V lost 6 bases and J lost 5 bases. Written as DNA, the CDR3 is TGTGCCAGCAGGAAGAGCGGGAGGCGCGACGAGCAGTACTTC. This encodes CASRKSGRRDEQYF.

The genes are TRBV5-4 and TRBJ2-3, with 11 bases aligning to TRBD2. The CDR3 runs to 17 residues. Trimming took 2 bases from V and 0 from J; bases not matched to a gene: 5. Looked up from germline, CDR1 is SGHNT and CDR2 is YYREEE (reference sequence). CDR3 in amino acids: CASSFPGLAESTDTQYF. CDR3 sequence (DNA): TGTGCCAGCAGCTTCCCGGGACTAGCGGAAAGCACAGATACGCAGTATTTT.

The chain carries TRBV27 and TRBJ2-2; no clear D gene. CDR3 length equals 17 residues. Trimming cost V 7 bases and J 1 base, with 19 bases left between them. CDR1 is MNHEY and CDR2 is SMNVEV in the germline V gene (reference sequence). The CDR3 region is CASTRTPPLGNTGELFF. CDR3 nucleotide sequence: TGTGCCAGCACTAGAACCCCCCCTCTGGGGAACACCGGGGAGCTGTTTTTT.

This rearrangement joins TRBV14 to TRBJ2-3; 7 nucleotides match TRBD2. This CDR3 has 16 residues. Germline CDR1 is SGHDN and CDR2 is FVKESK. The V gene end was trimmed by 1 base and the J gene end by 7 bases; junction bases not matched to a gene: 11. The CDR3 nucleotides are TGTGCCAGCAGCCAAGTCACAGCGGGACTATCGAATACGCAGTATTTT. It is translated as CASSQVTAGLSNTQYF.

The chain combines TRBV24-1 with TRBJ2-5; maybe TRBD1 (6 bases). V was cut by 0 bases and J by 5 bases, with 12 bases left in between. This CDR3 has 15 amino acids. Germline V gives CDR1 KGHDR, CDR2 SFDVKD. CDR3 sequence reads: CATSDLHDRGETQYF. CDR3 sequence (DNA): TGTGCCACCAGTGATTTGCATGATAGGGGGGAGACCCAGTACTTC.

CDR3 nucleotide sequence: TGTGCCAGCAGTTACCCTTTCGGAGACTCTGGCACAGATACGCAGTATTTT. This translates into CASSYPFGDSGTDTQYF. The chain employs TRBV6-2 or TRBV6-3 and TRBJ2-3; D is uncertain. Per germline, CDR1 MNHEY and CDR2 SVGEGT. V was trimmed by 2 bases and J by 1 base, leaving 16 bases between them. The CDR3 spans 17 residues.

The rearrangement joins TRBV4-3 to TRBJ1-6; possibly TRBD1 for D (6 bases). The CDR3 runs 17 residues. Trimming removed 0 bases from V and 3 bases from J, with 12 bases in between. CDR1 and CDR2 (germline): LGHNA, YSLEER. The CDR3 sequence: CASSQELPGHYNSPLHF. CDR3 DNA: TGCGCCAGCAGCCAAGAGCTACCGGGACACTATAATTCACCCCTCCACTTT.

The chain couples TRBV6-6 to TRBJ1-5, with D perhaps TRBD1 (6 bases). V was shortened by 8 bases and J by 3 bases, with 17 bases between the two germline ends. Germline lookup yields CDR1 MNHNY and CDR2 SVGAGI (reference sequence). The CDR3 is 15 residues long. This CDR3 is CASGKQGSDNQPQHF. The CDR3 region has the DNA TGTGCCAGCGGGAAACAGGGAAGCGACAATCAGCCCCAGCATTTT.

The chain is built from TRBV9 and TRBJ1-3; D not resolved. V lost 3 bases and J 2 bases, leaving 15 bases between the germline ends. The CDR3 runs 16 residues. Germline CDR1 reads SGDLS; CDR2 reads YYNGEE. The CDR3 is CASSAAKGGAGNTIYF. CDR3 DNA: TGTGCCAGCAGCGCCGCCAAGGGCGGGGCTGGAAACACCATATATTTT.

The chain combines TRBV9 with TRBJ2-6; no clear D gene. The V and J ends lost 0 bases and 2 bases respectively, with 9 bases between them. The germline gives CDR1 SGDLS, CDR2 YYNGEE. The CDR3 is 16 residues long. CDR3 sequence reads: CASSVGLVAGANVLTF. CDR3 DNA sequence: TGTGCCAGCAGCGTAGGTTTAGTGGCTGGGGCCAACGTCCTGACTTTC.

The chain carries TRBV19 and TRBJ2-3; possibly TRBD1 for D (5 bases). The V and J ends lost 0 bases and 6 bases respectively, with 10 bases between them. CDR1 LNHDA and CDR2 SQIVND come from the germline V gene (reference sequence). The CDR3 has 14 amino acids. The CDR3 DNA reads as TGTGCCAGTAGTATAGATAGGGGCGACGATACGCAGTATTTT. Protein: CASSIDRGDDTQYF.

The chain employs TRBV3-1 (or the pseudogene TRBV3-2) and TRBJ1-2; the match to TRBD1 covers 7 bases. The V segment lost 1 base and the J segment 6 bases; nucleotides outside the gene matches: 5. The CDR3 contains 14 residues. Germline lookup yields CDR1 LGHDT and CDR2 YNNKEL (reference sequence). The CDR3 reads CASSQGPGTDGYTF. The DNA of the CDR3 is TGTGCCAGCAGCCAAGGGCCCGGGACAGATGGCTACACCTTC.

This clone was seen a handful of times. This chain connects TRBV6-2 or TRBV6-3 to TRBJ1-1, with D unresolved. Deletions cut 0 bases from V and 2 bases from J, with 4 bases between. Germline-derived CDR1 and CDR2 are MNHEY and SVGEGT. This CDR3 is built from 13 residues. This CDR3 is CASSYSLNTEAFF. The CDR3 nucleotides read TGTGCCAGCAGTTACTCCCTTAACACTGAAGCTTTCTTT.

J is TRBJ1-2 and V is TRBV4-1; 8 bases align to TRBD1. V was pared by 0 bases and J by 5 bases, with 8 bases of the junction left unmatched. Germline V gene lookup returns CDR1 MGHRA and CDR2 YSYEKL. The CDR3 spans 16 residues. CDR3 DNA: TGCGCCAGCAGCCAAGATCAGCAGGGGGCTTCATATGGCTACACCTTC. This codes for CASSQDQQGASYGYTF.

V and J are TRBV20-1 and TRBJ2-5, with a possible D match to TRBD2 (5 bases). Germline CDR1 and CDR2: DFQATT and SNEGSKA (reference sequence). Trimming removed 3 bases at V and 1 base at J, with 12 bases between. The CDR3 is made up of 14 amino acids. In nucleotides, the CDR3 is TGCAGTGCTAGTAGGCGGGCAGGCCAAGAGACCCAGTACTTC. Translated: CSASRRAGQETQYF.

This clone was observed a handful of times. CDR3 in amino acids: CASSLRGQGASPLHF. The CDR3 DNA reads TGTGCCAGCAGCTTAAGAGGACAGGGGGCTTCACCCCTCCACTTT. The chain couples TRBV7-9 to TRBJ1-6, with 11 bases matching TRBD1. The germline V gene encodes CDR1 SEHNR and CDR2 FQNEAQ (reference sequence). The CDR3 covers 15 residues. The V segment lost 2 bases and the J segment 9 bases; nucleotides outside the gene matches: 3.